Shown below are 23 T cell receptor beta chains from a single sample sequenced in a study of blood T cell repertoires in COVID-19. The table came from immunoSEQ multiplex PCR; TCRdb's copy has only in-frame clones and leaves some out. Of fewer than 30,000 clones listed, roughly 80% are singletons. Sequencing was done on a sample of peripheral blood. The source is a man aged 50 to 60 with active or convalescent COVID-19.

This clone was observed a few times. CDR3 loop: CASSSQGKNSPLHF. The CDR3 DNA reads TGTGCCAGCAGTTCACAGGGGAAAAATTCACCCCTCCACTTT. V is TRBV6-6 and J is TRBJ1-6; TRBD1 matches 7 bases. V dropped 4 bases and J dropped 7; count of bases not matched to a gene: 4. CDR3 length equals 14 residues. Germline values: CDR1 MNHNY, CDR2 SVGAGI (reference sequence).

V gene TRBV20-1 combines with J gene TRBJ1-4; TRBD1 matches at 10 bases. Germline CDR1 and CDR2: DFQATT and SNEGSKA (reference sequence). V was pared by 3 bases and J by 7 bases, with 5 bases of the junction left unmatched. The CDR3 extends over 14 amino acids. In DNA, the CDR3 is TGCAGTGCTAGTGCGGGACAGGGGCCTGAAAAACTGTTTTTT. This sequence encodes CSASAGQGPEKLFF.

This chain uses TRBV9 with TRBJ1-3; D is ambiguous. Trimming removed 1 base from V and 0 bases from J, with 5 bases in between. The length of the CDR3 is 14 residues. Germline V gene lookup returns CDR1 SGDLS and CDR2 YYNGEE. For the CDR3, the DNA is TGTGCCAGCAGCGTATACAGCTCTGGAAACACCATATATTTT. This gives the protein CASSVYSSGNTIYF.

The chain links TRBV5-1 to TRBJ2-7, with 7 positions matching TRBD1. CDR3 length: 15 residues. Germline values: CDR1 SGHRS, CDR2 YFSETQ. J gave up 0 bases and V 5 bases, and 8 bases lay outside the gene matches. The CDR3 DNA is TGCGCCAGCAGATATGGGACAGTGCCCTCCTACGAGCAGTACTTC. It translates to CASRYGTVPSYEQYF.

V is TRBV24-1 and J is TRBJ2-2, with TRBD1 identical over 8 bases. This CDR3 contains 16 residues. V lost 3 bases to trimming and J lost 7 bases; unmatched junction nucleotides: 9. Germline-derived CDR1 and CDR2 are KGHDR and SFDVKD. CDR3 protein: CATSDPGQGGNGELFF. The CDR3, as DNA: TGTGCCACCAGTGATCCAGGACAGGGTGGTAACGGGGAGCTGTTTTTT.

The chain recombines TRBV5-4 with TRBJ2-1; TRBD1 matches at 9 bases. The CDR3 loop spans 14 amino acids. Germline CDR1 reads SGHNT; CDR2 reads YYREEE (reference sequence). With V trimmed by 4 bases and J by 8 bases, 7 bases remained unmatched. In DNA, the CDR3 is TGTGCCAGCAGCGCAGGGACAGGGATCCATGAGCAGTTCTTC. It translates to CASSAGTGIHEQFF.

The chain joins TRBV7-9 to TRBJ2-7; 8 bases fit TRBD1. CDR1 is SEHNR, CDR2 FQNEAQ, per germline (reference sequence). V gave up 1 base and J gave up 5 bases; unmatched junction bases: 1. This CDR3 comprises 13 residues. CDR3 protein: CASSLGDRNEQYF. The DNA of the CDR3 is TGTGCCAGCAGCTTAGGGGACAGGAACGAGCAGTACTTC.

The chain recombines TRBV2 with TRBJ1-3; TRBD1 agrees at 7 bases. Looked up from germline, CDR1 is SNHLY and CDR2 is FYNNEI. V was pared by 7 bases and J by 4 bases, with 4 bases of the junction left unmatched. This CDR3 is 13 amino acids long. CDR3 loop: CASIQGEGNTIYF. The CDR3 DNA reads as TGTGCCAGCATCCAGGGGGAAGGAAACACCATATATTTT.

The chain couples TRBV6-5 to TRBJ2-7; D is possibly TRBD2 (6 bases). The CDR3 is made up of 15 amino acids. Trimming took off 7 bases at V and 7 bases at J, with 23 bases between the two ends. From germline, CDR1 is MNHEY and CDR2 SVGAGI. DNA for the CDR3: TGTGCCAGCACCAAACGGGGGTATGTGTGGCAGGAGCAGTACTTC. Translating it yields CASTKRGYVWQEQYF.

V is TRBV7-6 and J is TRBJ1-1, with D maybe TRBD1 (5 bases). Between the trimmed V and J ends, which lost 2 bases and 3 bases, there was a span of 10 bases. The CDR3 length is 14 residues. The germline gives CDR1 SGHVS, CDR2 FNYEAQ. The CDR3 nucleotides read TGTGCCAGCAGCTTAATGGACACTTACACTGAAGCTTTCTTT. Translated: CASSLMDTYTEAFF.

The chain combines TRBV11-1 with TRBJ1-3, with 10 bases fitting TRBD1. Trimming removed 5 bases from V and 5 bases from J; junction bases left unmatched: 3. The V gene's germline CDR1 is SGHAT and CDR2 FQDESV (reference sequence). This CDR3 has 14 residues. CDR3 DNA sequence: TGTGCCAGCAGCCGACAGGGGGCGAGAAACACCATATATTTT. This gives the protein CASSRQGARNTIYF.

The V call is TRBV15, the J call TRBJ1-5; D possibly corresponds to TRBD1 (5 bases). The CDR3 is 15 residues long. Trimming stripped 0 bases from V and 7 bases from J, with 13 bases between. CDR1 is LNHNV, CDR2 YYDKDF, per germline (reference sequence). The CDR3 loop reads CATSRDLGAQQPQHF. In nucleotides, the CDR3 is TGTGCCACCAGCAGAGATTTAGGGGCTCAGCAGCCCCAGCATTTT.

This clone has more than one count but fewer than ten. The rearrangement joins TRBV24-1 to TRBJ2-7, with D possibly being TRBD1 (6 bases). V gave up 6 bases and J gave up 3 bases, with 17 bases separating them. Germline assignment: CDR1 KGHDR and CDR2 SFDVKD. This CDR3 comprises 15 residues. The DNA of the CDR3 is TGTGCCACCAGTCACTCGAGCAGGGGCCTCTACGAGCAGTACTTC. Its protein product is CATSHSSRGLYEQYF.

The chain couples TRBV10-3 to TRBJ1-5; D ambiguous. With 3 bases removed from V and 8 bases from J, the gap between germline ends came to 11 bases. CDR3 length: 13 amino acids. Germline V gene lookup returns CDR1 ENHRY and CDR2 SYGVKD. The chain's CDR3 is CAISDGDFEPQHF. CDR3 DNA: TGTGCCATCAGTGACGGGGATTTTGAGCCCCAGCATTTT.

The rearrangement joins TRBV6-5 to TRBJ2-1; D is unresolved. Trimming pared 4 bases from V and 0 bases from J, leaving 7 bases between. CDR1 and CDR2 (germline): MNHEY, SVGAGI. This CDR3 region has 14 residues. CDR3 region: CASSSQVSYNEQFF. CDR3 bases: TGTGCCAGCAGTTCCCAGGTCTCCTACAATGAGCAGTTCTTC.

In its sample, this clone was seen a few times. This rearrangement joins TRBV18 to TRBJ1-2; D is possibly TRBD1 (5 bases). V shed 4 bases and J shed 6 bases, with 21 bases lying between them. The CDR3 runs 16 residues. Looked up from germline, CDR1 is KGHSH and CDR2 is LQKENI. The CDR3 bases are TGTGCCAGCTCACGGTCGGGGGTTCGGGGCGAAAATGGCTACACCTTC. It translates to CASSRSGVRGENGYTF.

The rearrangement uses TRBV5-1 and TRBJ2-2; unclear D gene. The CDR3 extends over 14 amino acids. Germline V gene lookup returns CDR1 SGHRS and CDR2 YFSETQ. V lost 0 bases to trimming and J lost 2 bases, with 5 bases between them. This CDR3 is CASSLGLNTGELFF. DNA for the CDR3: TGCGCCAGCAGCTTGGGGCTTAACACCGGGGAGCTGTTTTTT.

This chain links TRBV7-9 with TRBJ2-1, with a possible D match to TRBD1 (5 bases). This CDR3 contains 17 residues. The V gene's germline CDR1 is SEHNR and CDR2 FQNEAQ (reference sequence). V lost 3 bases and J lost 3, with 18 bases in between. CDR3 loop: CASSFRARRRGYNEQFF. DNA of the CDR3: TGTGCCAGCAGCTTCAGGGCTCGGCGGAGAGGCTACAATGAGCAGTTCTTC.

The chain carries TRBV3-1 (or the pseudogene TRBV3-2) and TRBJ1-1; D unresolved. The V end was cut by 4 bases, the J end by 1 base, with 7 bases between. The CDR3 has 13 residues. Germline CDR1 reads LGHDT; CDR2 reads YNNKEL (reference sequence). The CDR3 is CASSLGENTEAFF. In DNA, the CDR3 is TGTGCCAGCAGCCTCGGGGAGAACACTGAAGCTTTCTTT.

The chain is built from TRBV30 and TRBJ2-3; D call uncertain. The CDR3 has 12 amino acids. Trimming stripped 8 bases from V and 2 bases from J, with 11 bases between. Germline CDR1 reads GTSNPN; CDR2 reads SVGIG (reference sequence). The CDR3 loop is CAEAASTDTQYF. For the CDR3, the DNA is TGTGCCGAGGCAGCGTCCACAGATACGCAGTATTTT.

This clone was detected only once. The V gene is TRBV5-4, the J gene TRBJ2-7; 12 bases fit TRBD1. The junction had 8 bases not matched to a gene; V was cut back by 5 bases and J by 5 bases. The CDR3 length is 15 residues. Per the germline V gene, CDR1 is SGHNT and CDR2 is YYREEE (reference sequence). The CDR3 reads CASSSPGQGAHEQYF. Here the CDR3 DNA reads TGTGCCAGCAGTTCACCGGGACAGGGGGCCCACGAGCAGTACTTC.

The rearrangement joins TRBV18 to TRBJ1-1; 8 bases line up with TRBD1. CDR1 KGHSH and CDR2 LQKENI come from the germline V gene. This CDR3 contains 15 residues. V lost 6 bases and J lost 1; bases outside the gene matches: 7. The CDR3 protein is CASSRTGTGNTEAFF. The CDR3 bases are TGTGCCAGCTCCCGGACAGGGACGGGGAACACTGAAGCTTTCTTT.

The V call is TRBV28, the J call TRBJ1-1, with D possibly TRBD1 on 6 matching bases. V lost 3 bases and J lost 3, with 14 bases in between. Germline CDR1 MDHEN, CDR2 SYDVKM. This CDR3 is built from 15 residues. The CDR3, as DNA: TGTGCCAGCAGTTTCTACCCACAGGGAGACACTGAAGCTTTCTTT. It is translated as CASSFYPQGDTEAFF.